The rows below give T cell receptor beta chains drawn from one sample of a study of PD-L1 blockade in urothelial cancer. The table came from immunoSEQ multiplex PCR; TCRdb's copy has only in-frame clones and leaves some out. The sample consists of 100,000 to 150,000 clones, about 82% of them appearing once. The sequences come from PBMCs, collected around atezolizumab (anti-PD-L1) treatment. The receptors were gathered from a man between 45 and 60 years old with urothelial cancer. CDR3s include the opening cysteine and the closing phenylalanine or tryptophan. Each record gives: V gene, J gene, clone size, CDR3 length, D gene, CDR3 DNA, CDR3 protein. The D gene is left open where the match is weak. The size field is filled for only some rows; it gives once, few, many or a size class.

v_gene: TRBV4-1; j_gene: TRBJ2-1; abundance: -; len: 17; d_gene: TRBD2; CDR3nt: TGCGCCAGCAGCAAACGTGGGACTAGCGGTACTTACAATGAGCAGTTCTTC; CDR3aa: CASSKRGTSGTYNEQFF
v_gene: TRBV23-1; j_gene: TRBJ1-1; abundance: -; len: 13; d_gene: TRBD1; CDR3nt: TGCGCCAGCAGTCAATCGGGGACAGGGAAAGCTTTCTTT; CDR3aa: CASSQSGTGKAFF
v_gene: TRBV6-5; j_gene: TRBJ1-1; abundance: -; len: 16; d_gene: -; CDR3nt: TGTGCCAGCAGTTACTCGAAGGTCAGGCTGATCTCTGAAGCTTTCTTT; CDR3aa: CASSYSKVRLISEAFF
v_gene: TRBV2; j_gene: TRBJ2-5; abundance: -; len: 13; d_gene: TRBD1; CDR3nt: TGTGCCAGCAGGCAGGGGGCTCGGGAGACCCAGTACTTC; CDR3aa: CASRQGARETQYF
v_gene: TRBV4-1; j_gene: TRBJ2-3; abundance: once; len: 15; d_gene: -; CDR3nt: TGCGCCAGCAGCCAAGTCGGAGGGAGCCCAGATACGCAGTATTTT; CDR3aa: CASSQVGGSPDTQYF
v_gene: TRBV7-2; j_gene: TRBJ2-2; abundance: -; len: 16; d_gene: -; CDR3nt: TGTGCCAGCAGCTTATCTCCCCTATCGAACACCGGGGAGCTGTTTTTT; CDR3aa: CASSLSPLSNTGELFF
v_gene: TRBV7-9; j_gene: TRBJ2-2; abundance: -; len: 14; d_gene: -; CDR3nt: TGTGCCAGCAGCTTATATGGCGGCACCGGGGAGCTGTTTTTT; CDR3aa: CASSLYGGTGELFF
v_gene: TRBV9; j_gene: TRBJ2-7; abundance: -; len: 15; d_gene: TRBD2; CDR3nt: TGTGCCAGCAGCGTAGATATAGCGGGGGACTACGAGCAGTACTTC; CDR3aa: CASSVDIAGDYEQYF
v_gene: TRBV20-1; j_gene: TRBJ2-7; abundance: -; len: 10; d_gene: -; CDR3nt: TGCAGCGCCGGGAACTACGAGCAGTACTTC; CDR3aa: CSAGNYEQYF
v_gene: TRBV15; j_gene: TRBJ2-2; abundance: -; len: 16; d_gene: TRBD1; CDR3nt: TGTGCCACCAGCGAAGGGACAGCCCCAAAGACCGGGGAGCTGTTTTTT; CDR3aa: CATSEGTAPKTGELFF
v_gene: TRBV5-1; j_gene: TRBJ2-7; abundance: -; len: 12; d_gene: -; CDR3nt: TGCGCCAGCAGCTTGGGAGCCTACGAGCAGTACTTC; CDR3aa: CASSLGAYEQYF
v_gene: TRBV7-7; j_gene: TRBJ2-5; abundance: -; len: 16; d_gene: TRBD2; CDR3nt: TGTGCTAGCAGCTTAGATTTAGCGGGAGCTGGAGAGACCCAGTACTTC; CDR3aa: CASSLDLAGAGETQYF
v_gene: TRBV5-1; j_gene: TRBJ2-6; abundance: once; len: 15; d_gene: -; CDR3nt: TGCGCCAGCAGCTCCGGTTTCGCTGGGGCCAACGTCCTGACTTTC; CDR3aa: CASSSGFAGANVLTF
v_gene: TRBV9; j_gene: TRBJ2-2; abundance: -; len: 14; d_gene: TRBD2; CDR3nt: TGTGCCAGCATGGGCGGGAGGCACACCGGGGAGCTGTTTTTT; CDR3aa: CASMGGRHTGELFF
v_gene: TRBV2; j_gene: TRBJ1-3; abundance: -; len: 15; d_gene: -; CDR3nt: TGTGCCAGCAGTGAAAGCGGATTCTCTGGAAACACCATATATTTT; CDR3aa: CASSESGFSGNTIYF
v_gene: TRBV7-8; j_gene: TRBJ1-5; abundance: -; len: 14; d_gene: TRBD1; CDR3nt: TGTGCCAGCAGCGCCGACAGGGCCCATCAGCCCCAGCATTTT; CDR3aa: CASSADRAHQPQHF
v_gene: TRBV5-1; j_gene: TRBJ2-2; abundance: -; len: 17; d_gene: TRBD2; CDR3nt: TGCGCCAGCAGCTTGCTAGCGGGAGGGCCGGGAACCGGGGAGCTGTTTTTT; CDR3aa: CASSLLAGGPGTGELFF
v_gene: TRBV28; j_gene: TRBJ1-5; abundance: once; len: 17; d_gene: TRBD1; CDR3nt: TGTGCCAGCAGAACTTTGACCCCCGACAGGGGCGGGCAGCCCCAGCATTTT; CDR3aa: CASRTLTPDRGGQPQHF
v_gene: TRBV7-2; j_gene: TRBJ1-3; abundance: few; len: 17; d_gene: TRBD1; CDR3nt: TGTGCCAGCAGCCCGACAGGGGTCGGACTGATTGGAAACACCATATATTTT; CDR3aa: CASSPTGVGLIGNTIYF
v_gene: TRBV29-1; j_gene: TRBJ2-1; abundance: -; len: 15; d_gene: TRBD2; CDR3nt: TGCAGCGTGTCCAGGCTTAGCGGGGAGGGCAATGAGCAGTTCTTC; CDR3aa: CSVSRLSGEGNEQFF
v_gene: TRBV4-2; j_gene: TRBJ2-7; abundance: -; len: 15; d_gene: TRBD2; CDR3nt: TGTGCCAGCAGCCAAGGAATTAGCGGGACCTACGAGCAGTACTTC; CDR3aa: CASSQGISGTYEQYF
v_gene: TRBV28; j_gene: TRBJ2-7; abundance: many; len: 12; d_gene: -; CDR3nt: TGTGCCAGCAGTTTAGGGGGCGACGAGCAGTACTTC; CDR3aa: CASSLGGDEQYF
v_gene: TRBV30; j_gene: TRBJ2-1; abundance: -; len: 11; d_gene: -; CDR3nt: TGTGCCTGGAGTGTACGCGGCCGTAAGTTCTTC; CDR3aa: CAWSVRGRKFF
v_gene: TRBV18; j_gene: TRBJ1-3; abundance: once; len: 15; d_gene: -; CDR3nt: TGTGCCAGCTCACCCTACCAAGACTCTGGAAACACCATATATTTT; CDR3aa: CASSPYQDSGNTIYF
v_gene: TRBV11-1; j_gene: TRBJ2-3; abundance: -; len: 15; d_gene: TRBD2; CDR3nt: TGTGCCAGCAGCGAACGACTAGCGGGGACAGATACGCAGTATTTT; CDR3aa: CASSERLAGTDTQYF
v_gene: TRBV19; j_gene: TRBJ1-1; abundance: -; len: 13; d_gene: -; CDR3nt: TGTGCCAGTAGTGATACAAGGAACACTGAAGCTTTCTTT; CDR3aa: CASSDTRNTEAFF
v_gene: TRBV11-2; j_gene: TRBJ2-5; abundance: -; len: 13; d_gene: -; CDR3nt: TGTGCCAGCAGCTTAGAGTTCGGGGAGACCCAGTACTTC; CDR3aa: CASSLEFGETQYF
v_gene: TRBV19; j_gene: TRBJ1-1; abundance: -; len: 13; d_gene: -; CDR3nt: TGTGCCACTCAATTGCGTGCAAACACTGAAGCTTTCTTT; CDR3aa: CATQLRANTEAFF